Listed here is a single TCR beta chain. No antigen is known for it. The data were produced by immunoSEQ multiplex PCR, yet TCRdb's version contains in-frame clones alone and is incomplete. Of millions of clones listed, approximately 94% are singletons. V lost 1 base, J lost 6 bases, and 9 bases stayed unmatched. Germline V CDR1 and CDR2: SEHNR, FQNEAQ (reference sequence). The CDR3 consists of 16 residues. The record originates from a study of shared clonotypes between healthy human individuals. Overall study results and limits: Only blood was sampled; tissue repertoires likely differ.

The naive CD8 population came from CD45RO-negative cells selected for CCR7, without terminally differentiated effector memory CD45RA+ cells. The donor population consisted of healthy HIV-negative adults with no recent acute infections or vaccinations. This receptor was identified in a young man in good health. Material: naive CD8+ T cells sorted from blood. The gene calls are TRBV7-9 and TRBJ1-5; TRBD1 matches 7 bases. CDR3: CASSLEGDSSLQPQHF. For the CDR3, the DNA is TGTGCCAGCAGCTTAGAAGGGGACAGTTCGCTTCAGCCCCAGCATTTT.